This is a list of T cell receptor beta chains from one sample in a study of shared clonotypes between healthy human individuals. The method was immunoSEQ multiplex PCR; TCRdb's version includes in-frame clones alone and lacks a portion of them. The data show hundreds of thousands of clones, 90% to 95% seen once. The sequencing input was naive CD8+ T cells sorted from blood. The receptors stem from a man aged 30 to 45 in good health. CDR3s include the opening cysteine and the closing phenylalanine or tryptophan. The D gene is left open where the match is weak. Size is stated for part of the rows, as once, few or many counts, or as a class when the clone is expanded.

CDR3nt	CDR3aa	v_gene	j_gene	abundance	d_gene
TGCAGCGCAGAAGGGACTAGCGGGAGTTTTCATCTCTATGAGCAGTTCTTC	CSAEGTSGSFHLYEQFF	TRBV29-1	TRBJ2-1	once	TRBD2
TGTGCCAGCAGCTTCCAGCTTTCCTACAATGAGCAGTTCTTC	CASSFQLSYNEQFF	TRBV7-9	TRBJ2-1	NA	NA
TGTGCCAGCAGCGCTGGGGGGGGAGAAAGCTACGAGCAGTACTTC	CASSAGGGESYEQYF	TRBV7-9	TRBJ2-7	NA	TRBD2
TGTGCCAGCAGCGAAGGGGCCTCAGCCGCCCTAAACACCGGGGAGCTGTTTTTT	CASSEGASAALNTGELFF	TRBV14	TRBJ2-2	once	NA
TGTGCCATCGGGAGCGGAACACTAGAAGCTTTCTTT	CAIGSGTLEAFF	TRBV10-3	TRBJ1-1	NA	NA
TGTGCCAGCAGTTTAGGTTTGCAGCGTGGTCCAGATACGCAGTATTTT	CASSLGLQRGPDTQYF	TRBV27	TRBJ2-3	NA	NA
TGCGCCAGCAGCTTGGGCCAAGGAGGAACCGGGGAGCTGTTTTTT	CASSLGQGGTGELFF	TRBV5-1	TRBJ2-2	NA	NA
TGCAGCGCCCGGACAGGGGAGAACTACGAGCAGTACTTC	CSARTGENYEQYF	TRBV29-1	TRBJ2-7	NA	TRBD1
TGCGCCAGCAGCTTGGACGAGGCGGCTCCCGGGGCAGATACGCAGTATTTT	CASSLDEAAPGADTQYF	TRBV5-1	TRBJ2-3	NA	NA
TGTGCCAGCAGCTATTCGGGACAGGGCTCATGGGAGCAGTACTTC	CASSYSGQGSWEQYF	TRBV27	TRBJ2-7	NA	TRBD1
TGTGCCAGCAGCCCAGGGACAGACTCCTACGAGCAGTACTTC	CASSPGTDSYEQYF	TRBV7-6	TRBJ2-7	once	TRBD1
TGTGCCAGCAGTTTATTGGGGTTGCGGGAGCGAGGCAATGAGCAGTTCTTC	CASSLLGLRERGNEQFF	TRBV28	TRBJ2-1	NA	TRBD2
TGTGCCAGCAGCTTGGCGGTGGCTCAGCCCCAGCATTTT	CASSLAVAQPQHF	TRBV5-5	TRBJ1-5	NA	NA
TGCGCCAGCAGTCAATGCCCCTCGGGCGGGGCCTACGAGCAGTACTTC	CASSQCPSGGAYEQYF	TRBV23-1	TRBJ2-7	NA	NA
TGTGCCAGCAGTCGGGGGTACGAGCAGTACTTC	CASSRGYEQYF	TRBV27	TRBJ2-7	NA	NA
TGTGCCAGCAGCCCCGACTACACAGATACGCAGTATTTT	CASSPDYTDTQYF	TRBV28	TRBJ2-3	once	NA
TGTGCCAGTAGTGAGACTAGCGGGAGAAGGGATACGCAGTATTTT	CASSETSGRRDTQYF	TRBV19	TRBJ2-3	NA	TRBD2
TGTGCCAGCAGCGAACCAACGGAAGCCAAAAACATTCAGTACTTC	CASSEPTEAKNIQYF	TRBV7-2	TRBJ2-4	NA	NA
TGCGCCAGCAGCCAAGTCGCAGCCACGGTTCCGGAAAAACTGTTTTTT	CASSQVAATVPEKLFF	TRBV4-1	TRBJ1-4	NA	NA
TGTGCCAGCAGCCCCCGGGACTCGGGAAAACTGTTTTTT	CASSPRDSGKLFF	TRBV9	TRBJ1-4	NA	NA
TGCAGCGTTGACGTCCATGGGACCACCCAAGAGACCCAGTACTTC	CSVDVHGTTQETQYF	TRBV29-1	TRBJ2-5	NA	NA
TGTGCCAGCAGCTTAACGGGAGGTCTTGAGCAGTTCTTC	CASSLTGGLEQFF	TRBV5-6	TRBJ2-1	NA	TRBD2
TGCGCCAGCAGCCAAGAACCCGGGACACTACACGAGCAGTACTTC	CASSQEPGTLHEQYF	TRBV4-3	TRBJ2-7	NA	NA
TGCGCCAGCAGGGACAGCTCCTACGAGCAGTACTTC	CASRDSSYEQYF	TRBV5-1	TRBJ2-7	few	NA
TGTGCCAGCAGCGATACCTTAGCGGTCCTCCACGAGCAGTACTTC	CASSDTLAVLHEQYF	TRBV9	TRBJ2-7	NA	NA
TGTGCCAGCAGCTTCATTAGCGGGAGGAACACCGGGGAGCTGTTTTTT	CASSFISGRNTGELFF	TRBV7-9	TRBJ2-2	NA	TRBD2
TGTGCCAGCAGTTTTGGGGAAGCCCAGTACTTC	CASSFGEAQYF	TRBV27	TRBJ2-5	NA	NA
TGTGCCACCAGCACCGACACCTCAACTAATGAAAAACTGTTTTTT	CATSTDTSTNEKLFF	TRBV15	TRBJ1-4	NA	NA
TGCGCCAGCACTCCCGATCCGGGACAGGGCCAGCAAGAGACCCAGTACTTC	CASTPDPGQGQQETQYF	TRBV5-1	TRBJ2-5	NA	TRBD1
TGTGCCAGCAGCTCACAGGGCAGCACTCAGCCCCAGCATTTT	CASSSQGSTQPQHF	TRBV5-4	TRBJ1-5	few	NA
TGCAGCGTTGAAGATCAAGGTTTAGCGTATTTT	CSVEDQGLAYF	TRBV29-1	TRBJ2-3	NA	NA
TGTGCCAGCAGTTGGGGGGGCTCCTACGAGCAGTACTTC	CASSWGGSYEQYF	TRBV27	TRBJ2-7	NA	TRBD2
TGCAGCGTAGCCGGGACAGGAGGAGCCTACGAGCAGTACTTC	CSVAGTGGAYEQYF	TRBV29-1	TRBJ2-7	NA	TRBD1
TGTGCCAGCAACGTAGGGGCTGGCTACACCTTC	CASNVGAGYTF	TRBV5-5	TRBJ1-2	NA	NA
TGTGCCAGCAGTCCCCTGGGGGGCTCCTACGAGCAGTACTTC	CASSPLGGSYEQYF	TRBV28	TRBJ2-7	few	NA
TGTGCCAGCAGTTTAGAGGGTCGGACTGAAGCTTTCTTT	CASSLEGRTEAFF	TRBV27	TRBJ1-1	NA	NA
TGTGCCAGTAGTATCCCAGCGGGGGAGCAGTACTTC	CASSIPAGEQYF	TRBV19	TRBJ2-7	NA	TRBD2
TGTGCCAGCAGCTTATTACCAGGGCCTGGGCAGTTCTTC	CASSLLPGPGQFF	TRBV11-2	TRBJ2-1	NA	NA
TGTGCCAGCAGCTTATTAGAAACTAGCTCCTACGAGCAGTACTTC	CASSLLETSSYEQYF	TRBV5-4	TRBJ2-7	NA	NA
TGTGCCAGCAGCTCCACCCCCGGGATCAGGGGTCACGAGCAGTACTTC	CASSSTPGIRGHEQYF	TRBV7-9	TRBJ2-7	NA	NA
TGTGCCATCAGTGACATCCCGACAGGCCCCATTAACTATGGCTACACCTTC	CAISDIPTGPINYGYTF	TRBV10-3	TRBJ1-2	NA	NA
TGTGCCAGCAGCCCCAGCGGGAGGGCAGGGAGCCCGAATGAGCAGTACTTC	CASSPSGRAGSPNEQYF	TRBV9	TRBJ2-7	NA	TRBD2
TGTGCCAGCAGCAGCCGGGACAGGACCGAGGGATACACAGATACGCAGTATTTT	CASSSRDRTEGYTDTQYF	TRBV11-2	TRBJ2-3	NA	TRBD1
TGTGCCAGCAGCCCGTCCCGGGACGGTCCCAGGGTCTATGGCTACACCTTC	CASSPSRDGPRVYGYTF	TRBV5-4	TRBJ1-2	NA	NA
TGTGCCAGCAGTTTAGTTAGTGTGCATACGGTGGAGCAGTACTTC	CASSLVSVHTVEQYF	TRBV27	TRBJ2-7	NA	NA
TGTGCCAGCAGTGACAGACAGGGTAACAATGAGCAGTTCTTC	CASSDRQGNNEQFF	TRBV6-1	TRBJ2-1	NA	TRBD1
TGTGCCAGCAGCCTCAGCACGGGGTACGAGCAGTACTTC	CASSLSTGYEQYF	TRBV6-5	TRBJ2-7	NA	NA
TGTGCCAGCAGCCGCCCTCGGACAGGGGATAGCTCTGGGGCCAACGTCCTGACTTTC	CASSRPRTGDSSGANVLTF	TRBV7-2	TRBJ2-6	NA	TRBD1
TGTGCCAGCAGCTTAGGTGTAGGCACCTCCTACGAGCAGTACTTC	CASSLGVGTSYEQYF	TRBV7-2	TRBJ2-7	NA	NA
TGTGCCAGTAGTATAGTTTCTAGCGGGAGGGGGGACAATGAGCAGTTCTTC	CASSIVSSGRGDNEQFF	TRBV19	TRBJ2-1	NA	TRBD2
TGTGCCAGCAGCCCCACCCCCCCACAGTGGTATTTT	CASSPTPPQWYF	TRBV5-4	TRBJ2-3	NA	NA
TGCAGCGTTGTACAGGGGTCCACTGAAGCTTTCTTT	CSVVQGSTEAFF	TRBV29-1	TRBJ1-1	once	TRBD1
TGTGCCTGGAGGACAGGGCGATACACAGATACGCAGTATTTT	CAWRTGRYTDTQYF	TRBV30	TRBJ2-3	NA	TRBD1